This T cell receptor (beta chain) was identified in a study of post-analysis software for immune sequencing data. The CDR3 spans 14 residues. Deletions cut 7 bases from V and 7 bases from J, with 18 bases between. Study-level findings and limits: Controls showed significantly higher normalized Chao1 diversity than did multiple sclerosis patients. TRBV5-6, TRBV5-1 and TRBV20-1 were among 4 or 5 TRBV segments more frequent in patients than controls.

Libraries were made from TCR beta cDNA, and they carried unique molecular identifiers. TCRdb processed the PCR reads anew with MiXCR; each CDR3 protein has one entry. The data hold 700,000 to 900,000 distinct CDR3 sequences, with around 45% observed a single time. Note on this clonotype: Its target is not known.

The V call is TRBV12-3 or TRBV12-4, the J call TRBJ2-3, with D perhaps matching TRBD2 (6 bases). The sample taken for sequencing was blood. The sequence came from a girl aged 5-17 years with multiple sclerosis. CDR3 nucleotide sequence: TGTGCCAGCACGCTCGGGGGTAGTCGAAATACGCAGTATTTT. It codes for CASTLGGSRNTQYF.